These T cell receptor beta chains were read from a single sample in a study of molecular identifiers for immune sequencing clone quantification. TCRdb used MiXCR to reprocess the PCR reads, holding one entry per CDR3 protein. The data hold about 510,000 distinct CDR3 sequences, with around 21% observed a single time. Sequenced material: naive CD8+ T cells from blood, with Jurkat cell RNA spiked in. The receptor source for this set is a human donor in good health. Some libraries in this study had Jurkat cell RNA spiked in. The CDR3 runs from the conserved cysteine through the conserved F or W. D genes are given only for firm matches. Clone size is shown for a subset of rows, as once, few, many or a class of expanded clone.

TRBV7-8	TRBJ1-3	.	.	CASSGRTPEAIYF	TGTGCCAGCAGCGGGAGGACCCCCGAGGCCATATATTTT
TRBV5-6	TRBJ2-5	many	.	CASSRGRGQETQYF	TGTGCCAGCAGCCGGGGCCGAGGTCAAGAGACCCAGTACTTC
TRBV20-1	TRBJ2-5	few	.	CSARDGGHTYQETQYF	TGCAGTGCTAGAGATGGGGGCCATACATACCAAGAGACCCAGTACTTC
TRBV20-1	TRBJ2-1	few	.	CSASPLRRERFYNEQFF	TGCAGTGCTAGTCCACTTCGACGGGAGAGGTTCTACAATGAGCAGTTCTTC
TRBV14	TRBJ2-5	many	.	CASSHSGVETQYF	TGTGCCAGCAGCCACAGTGGGGTTGAGACCCAGTACTTC
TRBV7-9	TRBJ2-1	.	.	CASSLSSGASHNEQFF	TGTGCCAGCAGCTTGTCGTCCGGGGCCAGTCACAATGAGCAGTTCTTC
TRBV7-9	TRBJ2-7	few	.	CASSPDTSDYEQYF	TGTGCCAGCAGCCCAGATACTAGTGACTACGAGCAGTACTTC
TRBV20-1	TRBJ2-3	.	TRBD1	CSASLMDRGPTDTQYF	TGCAGTGCTAGTCTGATGGACAGGGGACCCACCGATACGCAGTATTTT
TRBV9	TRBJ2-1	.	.	CASSGRADNEQFF	TGTGCCAGCAGCGGGCGGGCCGACAATGAGCAGTTCTTC
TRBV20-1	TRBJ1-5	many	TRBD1	CSAILDRVDQPQHF	TGCAGTGCTATCCTTGACAGGGTTGATCAGCCCCAGCATTTT